This T cell receptor (beta chain) was captured by sequencing in a study of blood T cells in healthy people across ages. Study findings and constraints: Naive CD4+ cell counts and diversity both ran higher in long-lived than in aged donors. Per million T cells, the diversity of TCR beta decreased roughly linearly as age advanced.

All donors came from Russia, were Caucasian and healthy, and spanned ages about 6 to 100. This clonotype was found a few times. The antigen remains unidentified. Using a J-beta primer mix together with a sample-barcoded 5' primer, a second PCR was run for roughly 6 to 12 cycles. From the 5' RACE reads, TCRdb called clonotypes with MiXCR, one entry per CDR3 protein. The sample yields about 1 million distinct CDR3 sequences, 20% to 25% seen once. V lost 2 bases and J lost 5; bases outside the gene matches: 3. CDR1 SEHNR and CDR2 FQNEAQ come from the germline V gene (reference sequence). This CDR3 is built from 15 residues. The data also belong to a second study, concerning T cells of mothers and their children.

This chain connects TRBV7-9 to TRBJ2-7; 13 nucleotides line up with TRBD2. The receptor was derived from a girl aged 2-10 years in good health. The sample consisted of blood. The chain's CDR3 is CASSLTSGREHEQYF. CDR3 DNA: TGTGCCAGCAGCTTAACTAGCGGGAGGGAGCACGAGCAGTACTTC.